Below are 31 T cell receptor beta chains sequenced from a single sample in a study of cytomegalovirus exposure and HLA in healthy donors. Primers: 60 Vbeta forward and 13 Jbeta reverse. Clones were read by immunoSEQ multiplex PCR, and TCRdb kept only the in-frame ones, dropping some. Of about 62,000 clones in the sample, approximately 87% were seen once. Sequencing was done on a sample of PBMCs. These receptors were taken from a man aged 18 to 35 in good health and CMV-seronegative.

This clone ranks as large. The chain combines TRBV10-3 with TRBJ2-7; TRBD1 is a possible D gene (5 bases). CDR1 and CDR2 (germline): ENHRY, SYGVKD. V lost 5 bases, J lost 5 bases, and 13 bases lay in between. This CDR3 has 13 residues. Written as DNA, the CDR3 is TGTGCCATCAGTTTTGATAGGGGTAACGAGCAGTACTTC. Translated, it gives CAISFDRGNEQYF.

The V call is TRBV7-9, the J call TRBJ2-5, with 10 bases fitting TRBD1. This CDR3 is 14 amino acids long. V gave up 5 bases and J gave up 4 bases; unmatched junction bases: 4. In germline, CDR1 is SEHNR, CDR2 FQNEAQ (reference sequence). CDR3 sequence reads: CASSPRTGGETQYF. CDR3 DNA: TGTGCCAGCAGCCCCAGGACAGGGGGAGAGACCCAGTACTTC.

This clone was counted a single time. The chain has TRBV9 and TRBJ1-2; a weak D match, TRBD1 (5 bases). Deletions cut 0 bases from V and 4 bases from J, with 13 bases between. CDR3 length: 15 residues. Germline V gene sequence: CDR1 SGDLS, CDR2 YYNGEE. For the CDR3, the DNA is TGTGCCAGCAGCGTAGGGGCAGGGTCAGCCTATGGCTACACCTTC. Protein: CASSVGAGSAYGYTF.

The chain is built from TRBV5-8 and TRBJ1-6; 7 bases map to TRBD1. The CDR3 contains 16 residues. In germline, CDR1 is SGHTS, CDR2 YDEGEE. Unmatched junction bases numbered 9, after V lost 0 bases and J lost 9 bases. CDR3 nucleotides: TGTGCCAGCAGCTTGGGGGACAGTCGACGTTTTTCACCCCTCCACTTT. As protein: CASSLGDSRRFSPLHF.

The chain has TRBV11-1 and TRBJ2-5; TRBD2 might be the D (5 bases). Per the germline V gene, CDR1 is SGHAT and CDR2 is FQDESV (reference sequence). The CDR3 extends over 14 amino acids. V shed 0 bases and J shed 5 bases, with 10 bases lying between them. The CDR3 region is CASSLAGLSETQYF. The CDR3 bases are TGTGCCAGCAGCTTAGCAGGACTGTCGGAGACCCAGTACTTC.

The chain has TRBV30 and TRBJ1-5; 9 bases fit TRBD1. The CDR3 has 12 residues. Looked up from germline, CDR1 is GTSNPN and CDR2 is SVGIG (reference sequence). The trim removed 5 bases at V and 6 bases at J, leaving 2 bases unmatched. The CDR3 bases are TGTGCCTGGGGACAGGGGCCTCAGCCCCAGCATTTT. Its protein product is CAWGQGPQPQHF.

V gene TRBV29-1 combines with J gene TRBJ2-7; 9 bases align to TRBD1. CDR1 and CDR2 from the germline V gene are SQVTM and ANQGSEA. J lost 6 bases, V lost 7 bases, and 7 bases had no gene match. The CDR3 has 12 amino acids. In DNA form, the CDR3 reads TGCAGCGCGACGGGACAGGGTTTCGAGCAGTACTTC. It encodes CSATGQGFEQYF.

This rearrangement joins TRBV5-1 to TRBJ1-3; D unclear. CDR3 length equals 14 residues. Trimming left V 4 bases short and J 3 bases short, with 11 bases between. Germline CDR1 reads SGHRS; CDR2 reads YFSETQ. The CDR3 DNA follows: TGCGCCAGCAGCCCGGGAGATAATGGAAACACCATATATTTT. Translated, it gives CASSPGDNGNTIYF.

The chain links TRBV20-1 to TRBJ1-2; tentatively, D is TRBD1 (6 bases). The length of the CDR3 is 11 residues. Germline V gene lookup returns CDR1 DFQATT and CDR2 SNEGSKA (reference sequence). CDR3 amino acids: CSQQGTYGYTF. CDR3 coding DNA: TGCAGCCAACAGGGTACCTATGGCTACACCTTC.

The chain employs TRBV6-1 and TRBJ1-2; the match to TRBD1 covers 10 bases. The junction had 4 bases not matched to a gene; V was cut back by 2 bases and J by 7 bases. CDR3 length: 14 amino acids. CDR1 is MNHNS and CDR2 is SASEGT in the germline V gene. The chain's CDR3 is CASSELTGGGGYTF. For the CDR3, the DNA is TGTGCCAGCAGTGAACTGACAGGGGGCGGTGGCTACACCTTC.

CDR3 in amino acids: CATSAGIGYTF. CDR3 sequence (DNA): TGTGCCACCTCAGCCGGGATAGGTTACACCTTC. The chain uses TRBV15 and TRBJ1-2; D remains ambiguous. The CDR3 consists of 11 residues. Trimming left V 8 bases short and J 11 bases short, with 15 bases between. CDR1 and CDR2 (germline): LNHNV, YYDKDF (reference sequence).

This clone was seen once. This chain joins TRBV19 and TRBJ2-5, with D tentatively TRBD1 (5 bases). This CDR3 contains 14 residues. V shed 6 bases and J shed 1 base, with 12 bases lying between them. The germline V gene encodes CDR1 LNHDA and CDR2 SQIVND (reference sequence). The CDR3 DNA is TGTGCCAGTAGCCACCAGGGATCCCAAGAGACCCAGTACTTC. This translates into CASSHQGSQETQYF.

A few counts support this clone. The chain carries TRBV29-1 and TRBJ2-2; maybe TRBD1 (5 bases). The CDR3 covers 14 residues. V was clipped by 3 bases and J by 2 bases, with 10 bases between them. Germline CDR1 SQVTM, CDR2 ANQGSEA. The CDR3 DNA reads TGCAGCGTTGACGAAGGGGTCAACACCGGGGAGCTGTTTTTT. Translating gives CSVDEGVNTGELFF.

The sample holds one count of this clone. This chain joins TRBV25-1 and TRBJ2-5; 8 nucleotides agree with TRBD2. Germline V gene lookup returns CDR1 MGHDK and CDR2 SYGVNS. With V trimmed by 1 base and J by 4 bases, 2 bases remained unmatched. This CDR3 contains 14 residues. The chain's CDR3 is CASSEFGGGETQYF. The CDR3, as DNA: TGTGCCAGCAGTGAATTCGGGGGGGGAGAGACCCAGTACTTC.

The genes are TRBV5-4 and TRBJ2-5; no clear D. V was trimmed by 3 bases and J by 4 bases, leaving 13 bases between them. Looked up from germline, CDR1 is SGHNT and CDR2 is YYREEE (reference sequence). The CDR3 contains 14 residues. The CDR3 spells CASSSEVQRETQYF. CDR3 sequence (DNA): TGTGCCAGCAGCTCTGAAGTACAGAGAGAGACCCAGTACTTC.

The CDR3 nucleotides read TGTGCCAGCAGTTTCGACAGGGGCAATGAGCAGTTCTTC. This translates into CASSFDRGNEQFF. V gene TRBV27 combines with J gene TRBJ2-1; 8 bases match TRBD1. The CDR3 is 13 amino acids. CDR1 is MNHEY and CDR2 is SMNVEV in the germline V gene (reference sequence). The J segment lost 6 bases and the V segment lost 3 bases, leaving 1 base of the junction unmatched.

CDR3 sequence reads: CASSHLLAGGEQFF. CDR3 coding DNA: TGTGCCAGCAGCCATTTACTAGCGGGGGGTGAGCAGTTCTTC. The gene calls are TRBV11-2 and TRBJ2-1, with 12 bases aligning to TRBD2. With 5 bases clipped from V and 9 bases from J, the junction kept 5 bases outside the gene matches. The CDR3 has 14 residues. Germline V CDR1 and CDR2: SGHAT, FQNNGV.

This chain links TRBV6-6 with TRBJ2-7; the match to TRBD2 covers 7 bases. Germline V CDR1 and CDR2: MNHNY, SVGAGI (reference sequence). The V gene end was trimmed by 5 bases and the J gene end by 4 bases; junction bases not matched to a gene: 8. The length of the CDR3 is 14 residues. The chain's CDR3 is CASSPSPGGYEQYF. The CDR3 coding sequence is TGTGCCAGCAGTCCGTCTCCCGGGGGGTACGAGCAGTACTTC.

This chain joins TRBV2 and TRBJ2-7; 10 positions agree with TRBD2. There are 14 residues in the CDR3. CDR1 is SNHLY and CDR2 is FYNNEI in the germline V gene. Germline trimming cut 3 bases from V and 4 bases from J; bases unmatched to any gene: 3. The CDR3 DNA reads as TGTGCCAGCAGTGATGATAGCGGGGGGTACGAGCAGTACTTC. Protein: CASSDDSGGYEQYF.

The CDR3 DNA is TGTGCCAGCTGGAGTACTGGGACAGGGACAAACGAGCAGTACTTC. Amino acids: CASWSTGTGTNEQYF. The chain joins TRBV28 to TRBJ2-7, with TRBD1 matching over 9 bases. V gave up 8 bases and J gave up 5 bases; unmatched junction bases: 13. Germline V lookup: CDR1 MDHEN, CDR2 SYDVKM. The CDR3 is 15 amino acids.

The V and J genes are TRBV7-3 and TRBJ2-3; no clear D. The V gene lost 5 bases and the J gene lost 2 bases, with 11 bases spanning the gap. In germline, CDR1 is SGHTA, CDR2 FQGTGA. The CDR3 sequence is 14 residues long. The CDR3, as DNA: TGTGCCAGCAGCCCAATGCACACCACAGATACGCAGTATTTT. Protein product: CASSPMHTTDTQYF.

The chain joins TRBV10-1 to TRBJ2-7; 8 bases map to TRBD1. This CDR3 comprises 16 residues. CDR1 is WNHNN and CDR2 is SYGVQD in the germline V gene (reference sequence). V lost 2 bases to trimming and J lost 0 bases; unmatched junction nucleotides: 6. The CDR3 DNA reads as TGCGCCAGCAGTGAGGCGGGACAGGAGATCTCCTACGAGCAGTACTTC. Encoded protein: CASSEAGQEISYEQYF.

This clone has only one observation. The genes are TRBV10-2 and TRBJ2-7; D is uncertain. This CDR3 comprises 17 residues. V was shortened by 0 bases and J by 1 base, with 16 bases between the two germline ends. Looked up from germline, CDR1 is WSHSY and CDR2 is SAAADI. The CDR3 here is CASSESTERMESYEQYF. CDR3 coding DNA: TGCGCCAGCAGTGAGTCCACCGAGAGGATGGAATCCTACGAGCAGTACTTC.

The CDR3 coding sequence is TGTGCCACCAGCAGGGAGGGGAGATTAGCAGATACGCAGTATTTT. Translation: CATSREGRLADTQYF. This chain uses TRBV15 with TRBJ2-3, with D perhaps TRBD2 (6 bases). The germline V gene has CDR1 LNHNV and CDR2 YYDKDF (reference sequence). V lost 3 bases, J lost 4 bases, and 14 bases lay in between. The CDR3 has 15 residues.

This clone was observed a few times. This chain connects TRBV6-1 to TRBJ2-7, with a tentative D call TRBD1 (6 bases). The V gene's germline CDR1 is MNHNS and CDR2 SASEGT. The CDR3 has 13 residues. The ends were cut back, 2 bases at V and 6 bases at J, with 11 bases in the middle. CDR3 sequence reads: CASSESPGAEQYF. In DNA form, the CDR3 reads TGTGCCAGCAGTGAATCCCCAGGGGCCGAGCAGTACTTC.

V usage is TRBV14 and J usage is TRBJ2-3; a possible D gene is TRBD2 (6 bases). Trimming pared 4 bases from V and 6 bases from J, leaving 14 bases between. The CDR3 has 14 amino acids. The V gene's germline CDR1 is SGHDN and CDR2 FVKESK. DNA for the CDR3: TGTGCCAGCAGCCCCCCAGCGGGTCCGGATACGCAGTATTTT. It codes for CASSPPAGPDTQYF.

In the case of this clone: Other nucleotide sequences from this sample produce the same CDR3. The V call is TRBV4-1, the J call TRBJ1-6; D is possibly TRBD1 (5 bases). This CDR3 contains 15 residues. CDR1 MGHRA and CDR2 YSYEKL come from the germline V gene. Trimming took off 4 bases at V and 6 bases at J, with 13 bases between the two ends. Here the CDR3 DNA reads TGCGCCAGCAGCCCGCAGGGCTTCGGTAATTCACCCCTCCACTTT. It specifies CASSPQGFGNSPLHF.

This clone has just a few counts. The rearrangement uses TRBV10-3 and TRBJ1-1; a weak D match, TRBD1 (5 bases). Germline-derived CDR1 and CDR2 are ENHRY and SYGVKD. V was shortened by 8 bases and J by 1 base, with 11 bases between the two germline ends. This CDR3 is 13 amino acids long. Here the CDR3 DNA reads TGTGCCATCCAGGGAACAGGGAACACTGAAGCTTTCTTT. This gives the protein CAIQGTGNTEAFF.

The chain combines TRBV4-2 with TRBJ1-1, with a weak D call TRBD1 (5 bases). The V gene lost 1 base and the J gene lost 5 bases, with 11 bases spanning the gap. Germline values: CDR1 LGHNA, CDR2 YNFKEQ. The CDR3 runs to 14 residues. The CDR3 DNA follows: TGTGCCAGCAGCCAAGCACCGGGACTAACTGAAGCTTTCTTT. Translated: CASSQAPGLTEAFF.

J is TRBJ2-7 and V is TRBV6-5; TRBD1 aligns across 8 bases. The CDR3 runs 15 residues. Losses at the gene ends were 7 bases for V and 6 bases for J; bases not matched to a gene: 14. Germline lookup yields CDR1 MNHEY and CDR2 SVGAGI. In nucleotides, the CDR3 is TGTGCCAGCAACCTACACAGGGGGTATCCAAGCGAGCAGTACTTC. As protein: CASNLHRGYPSEQYF.

This chain connects TRBV4-1 to TRBJ1-4; TRBD1 matches at 9 bases. Germline V gene data show CDR1 as MGHRA and CDR2 as YSYEKL. The trim removed 3 bases at V and 0 bases at J, leaving 8 bases unmatched. The CDR3 extends over 18 amino acids. The CDR3 nucleotides are TGCGCCAGCAGCCAGGGACAGGGCTTCAGCGCAACTAATGAAAAACTGTTTTTT. Its protein is CASSQGQGFSATNEKLFF.